This is a list of T cell receptor beta chains from one sample in a study of blood T cells in healthy people across ages. TCRdb recomputed calls from the 5' RACE reads with MiXCR, one row per CDR3 protein. The data contain about 1.5 million distinct CDR3 sequences, approximately 43% of them singletons. Input material: blood. The receptors here all came from a woman aged 18-35 years in good health. Both conserved end residues are part of each CDR3. D genes are given only for firm matches. Expanded clones are given a class, and other clones once, few, many or no size at all.

>TRBJ2-7|-|TRBV2|-
TGTGCCAGCACAGGTGGCGTATCGTCAGTCTACGAGCAGTACTTC
CASTGGVSSVYEQYF
>TRBJ2-1|few|TRBV12-3/TRBV12-4|TRBD2
TGTGCCAGCAGTCCCCGGACTAGCACTGAGCAGTTCTTC
CASSPRTSTEQFF
>TRBJ1-5|-|TRBV4-3|-
TGCGCCAGCAGCCAATCCACAGTGAGCAATCAGCCCCAGCATTTT
CASSQSTVSNQPQHF
>TRBJ2-7|-|TRBV27|-
TGTGCCAGCAGTTTACACGACTCATCCTACGAGCAGTACTTC
CASSLHDSSYEQYF
>TRBJ1-1|-|TRBV3-1|-
TGTGCCAGCAGCCTTGGGGGCGTCGGAGCTTTCTTT
CASSLGGVGAFF
>TRBJ2-5|-|TRBV12-3/TRBV12-4|-
TGTGCCAGCAGTAGGGGGGGACAGATCCAAGAGACCCAGTACTTC
CASSRGGQIQETQYF
>TRBJ2-1|-|TRBV29-1|TRBD1
TGCAGCGTTGACACAGGGGGGCTCGAGCAGTTCTTC
CSVDTGGLEQFF
>TRBJ2-1|-|TRBV6-6|TRBD2
TGTGCCAGCAGTTACGGGACTAGCGGGAGTGAGAATGAGCAGTTCTTC
CASSYGTSGSENEQFF
>TRBJ2-7|-|TRBV20-1|-
TGCAGTGCTAGCTCGTGGGTGGGGGACAATGAGCAGTACTTC
CSASSWVGDNEQYF
>TRBJ1-1|-|TRBV20-1|-
TGCAGTGCTAGAGATTCTGAGGGACGGAACACTGAAGCTTTCTTT
CSARDSEGRNTEAFF
>TRBJ2-1|-|TRBV7-2|TRBD2
TGTGCCAGCAGCTCCGAGGGTCTAGCGGGAAATGAGCAGTTCTTC
CASSSEGLAGNEQFF
>TRBJ1-5|-|TRBV27|-
TGTGCCAGCAGCGCCGGGGGTGGTCAGCCCCAGCATTTT
CASSAGGGQPQHF
>TRBJ2-7|-|TRBV7-9|-
TGTGCCAGCAGCTTGACCCTAGGAATATACAATGAGCAGTACTTC
CASSLTLGIYNEQYF
>TRBJ2-7|-|TRBV20-1|TRBD2
TGCAGTGCGAGGGAGGGAAGACTCGAGCAGTACTTC
CSAREGRLEQYF
>TRBJ2-7|-|TRBV6-6|-
TGTGCCAGCAGTTATCTGGCGGACTCCTCCTACAATGAGCAGTACTTC
CASSYLADSSYNEQYF
>TRBJ1-2|few|TRBV27|TRBD1
TGTGCCAGCAGCGTGACAGGGGGCCATGGCTACACCTTC
CASSVTGGHGYTF
>TRBJ2-3|-|TRBV12-3/TRBV12-4|-
TGTGCCAGCAGTTTCGGGCGGACCAGCACAGATACGCAGTATTTT
CASSFGRTSTDTQYF
>TRBJ1-5|-|TRBV7-2|TRBD1
TGTGCCAGCAGCTTAGGGATCCTCTCGGGACAGGGGAGGCAGCCCCAGCATTTT
CASSLGILSGQGRQPQHF
>TRBJ2-1|few|TRBV11-3|-
TGTGCCAGCAGCCCCTCAGCGGTCCTCAATGATGAGCAGTTCTTC
CASSPSAVLNDEQFF
>TRBJ1-1|-|TRBV6-2/TRBV6-3|-
TGTGCCAGCAGTTATAATCGGGGTGGATCGAACACTGAAGCTTTCTTT
CASSYNRGGSNTEAFF
>TRBJ2-5|-|TRBV18|-
TGTGCCAGCTCAAAAGGGCCAAGGGGAGAGACCCAGTACTTC
CASSKGPRGETQYF
>TRBJ2-3|few|TRBV4-1|-
TGCGCCAGCAGCCTCCTAGGGGGGGCTAGCACAGATACGCAGTATTTT
CASSLLGGASTDTQYF
>TRBJ2-3|-|TRBV7-2|TRBD2
TGTGCCAGCAGCTTATCCGGGACTAGCGGACTAGATACGCAGTATTTT
CASSLSGTSGLDTQYF
>TRBJ1-4|-|TRBV7-2|TRBD1
TGTGCCAGCAGCTTGCATACGCGGACAGGGGGCTTTGAAAAACTGTTTTTT
CASSLHTRTGGFEKLFF
>TRBJ2-6|-|TRBV27|TRBD1
TGTGCCGGCAGTTCGGGCGGCAGGGGGCTCTTTTACTCTGGGGCCAACGTCCTGACTTTC
CAGSSGGRGLFYSGANVLTF
>TRBJ1-5|few|TRBV6-2/TRBV6-3|TRBD1
TGTGCCAGCAGCCACAGGGGTGACAATCAGCCCCAGCATTTT
CASSHRGDNQPQHF
>TRBJ2-5|-|TRBV6-6|TRBD2
TGTGCCAGCAGTTACCCAAAGAGCGGGGGAGCCCTGGAGACCCAGTACTTC
CASSYPKSGGALETQYF
>TRBJ1-2|few|TRBV24-1|TRBD1
TGTGCCACCAGTGCCGCGGACAGGCAATATGGCTACACCTTC
CATSAADRQYGYTF
>TRBJ1-1|-|TRBV5-4|-
TGTGCCAGCAACCTCTTCGGCGGGGCAGCATCTCAAACTTTCTTT
CASNLFGGAASQTFF
>TRBJ1-4|few|TRBV27|TRBD1
TGTGCCAGCAGTTTAACGTTCGGGACAGCATATGAAAAACTGTTTTTT
CASSLTFGTAYEKLFF
>TRBJ2-3|-|TRBV25-1|TRBD2
TGTGCCAGCAGTGAACAAGCGGGGTTCCCCACAGATACGCAGTATTTT
CASSEQAGFPTDTQYF
>TRBJ1-2|few|TRBV10-3|-
TGTGCCATCAGTTACCAAGGGGCCGGCTACACCTTC
CAISYQGAGYTF
>TRBJ2-3|few|TRBV6-1|TRBD2
TGTGCCAGCAGCCACGTTTGGGCTAGCGGGAGGTTGGATACGCAGTATTTT
CASSHVWASGRLDTQYF
>TRBJ2-3|few|TRBV4-3|-
TGCGCCAGCAGCCAAGGACCCCGTAGCACAGATACGCAGTATTTT
CASSQGPRSTDTQYF
>TRBJ1-2|few|TRBV6-5|TRBD1
TGTGCCAGCAGGATACAGGGGCACTATGGCTACACCTTC
CASRIQGHYGYTF